This T cell receptor beta chain stems from a study of T-cell reconstitution after alpha-beta-depleted transplantation in children. This clonotype has only a few counts. V was pared by 6 bases and J by 2 bases, with 16 bases between. Per germline, CDR1 DFQATT and CDR2 SNEGSKA (reference sequence). The CDR3 has 14 residues. Unique molecular identifiers featured in how the TCRbeta library was prepared. TCRdb fed the PCR reads into MiXCR, producing one record per CDR3 protein. This table has 600,000 to 700,000 distinct CDR3 sequences, roughly 17% appearing once. The clonotype was recovered from a human donor who donated a stem cell graft to a child with acute myeloid leukemia. The chain joins TRBV20-1 to TRBJ1-1, with TRBD1 as a possible D gene (5 bases). The source was PBMCs from the stem cell graft donor, collected from the stem cell graft. CDR3 DNA sequence: TGCAGTGCCCGGACACCCTTAGGTAACACTGAAGCTTTCTTT. Its translation: CSARTPLGNTEAFF.